This paragraph covers one T cell receptor (beta chain) sequence. Its antigen is unidentified. TCRdb's copy holds only in-frame clones and misses some; the assay was immunoSEQ multiplex PCR. The sample lists roughly 2.6 million clones, approximately 94% occurring once. Germline V gene sequence: CDR1 MNHEY, CDR2 SVGAGI. The CDR3 contains 15 residues. The V gene end was trimmed by 4 bases and the J gene end by 5 bases; junction bases not matched to a gene: 9. Subsets obtained from CD4+ cells comprised CD45RA+ naive and CD45RA-negative memory cells. These data belong to a study of shared clonotypes between healthy human individuals. Study outcomes and limitations: Only blood underwent sampling, and tissue repertoires likely differ.

This chain joins TRBV6-5 and TRBJ2-7; TRBD2 matches at 9 bases. What was sequenced was naive CD4+ T cells sorted from blood. Stated subset: CD45RA+ positively selected. The origin of this receptor is a man in his late teens or twenties in good health. CDR3 nucleotide sequence: TGTGCCAGCAGTTCGCCTAGCGGGACTATCCACGAGCAGTACTTC. It translates to CASSSPSGTIHEQYF.